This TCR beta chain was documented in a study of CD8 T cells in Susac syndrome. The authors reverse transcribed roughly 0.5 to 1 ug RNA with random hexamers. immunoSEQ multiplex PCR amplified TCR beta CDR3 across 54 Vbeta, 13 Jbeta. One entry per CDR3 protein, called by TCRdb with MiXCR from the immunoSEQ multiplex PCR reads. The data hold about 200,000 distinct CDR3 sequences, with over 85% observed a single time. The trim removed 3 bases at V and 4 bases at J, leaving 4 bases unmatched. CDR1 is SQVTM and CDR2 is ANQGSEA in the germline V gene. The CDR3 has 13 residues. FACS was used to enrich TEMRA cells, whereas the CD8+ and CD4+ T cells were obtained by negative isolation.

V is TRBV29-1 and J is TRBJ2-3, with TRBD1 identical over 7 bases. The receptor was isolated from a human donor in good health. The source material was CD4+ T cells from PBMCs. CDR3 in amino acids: CSVDNRGADTQYF. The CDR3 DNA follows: TGCAGCGTTGATAACAGGGGCGCAGATACGCAGTATTTT.